This T cell receptor (beta chain) was sequenced in a study of blood T cell repertoires in COVID-19. Across the whole study: Researchers got acute and convalescent COVID-19 samples from the United States, Italy and Spain. T cells, B-cell-depleted T cells, or PBMCs provided the cDNA or gDNA that served as material.

In the study's own analysis: Estimation of nucleated cell counts relied on the amplification of reference gene primers. Profiling relied on immunoSEQ multiplex PCR, and the TCRdb table lists in-frame clones only, not all of them. That table furnishes V, J and clone size, whereas the DNA furnished D and trimming. In the table there are 200,000 or so clones, approximately 84% of which are singletons. Germline CDR1 LGHNA, CDR2 YSLEER. The trim removed 2 bases at V and 2 bases at J, leaving 4 bases unmatched. The CDR3 loop spans 15 amino acids. The source of this sequence is a human donor with acute or convalescent COVID-19. The donor label of this sample is uncertain. The specimen was peripheral blood. The chain couples TRBV4-3 to TRBJ2-7, with 9 bases identical to TRBD2. This CDR3 is CASSQHSGSTYEQYF. For the CDR3, the DNA is TGCGCCAGCAGCCAACATAGCGGGAGCACCTACGAGCAGTACTTC.